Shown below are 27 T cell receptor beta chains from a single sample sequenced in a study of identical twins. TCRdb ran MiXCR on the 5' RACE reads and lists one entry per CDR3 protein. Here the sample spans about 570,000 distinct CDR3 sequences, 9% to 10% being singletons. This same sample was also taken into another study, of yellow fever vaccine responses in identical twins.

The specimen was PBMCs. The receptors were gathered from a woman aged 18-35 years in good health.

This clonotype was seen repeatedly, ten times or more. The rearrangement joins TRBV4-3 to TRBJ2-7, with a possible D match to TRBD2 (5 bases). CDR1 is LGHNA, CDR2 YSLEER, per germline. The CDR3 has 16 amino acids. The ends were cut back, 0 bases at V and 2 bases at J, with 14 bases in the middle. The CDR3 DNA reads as TGCGCCAGCAGCCAAGATCGGGGAGATGGGACCTACGAGCAGTACTTC. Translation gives CASSQDRGDGTYEQYF.

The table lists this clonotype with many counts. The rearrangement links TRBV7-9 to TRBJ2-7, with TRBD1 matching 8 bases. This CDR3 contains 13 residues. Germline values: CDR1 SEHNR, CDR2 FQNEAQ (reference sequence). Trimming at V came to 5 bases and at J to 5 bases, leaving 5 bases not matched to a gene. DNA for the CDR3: TGTGCCAGCAGCCCGCCGGACAGGGACGAGCAGTACTTC. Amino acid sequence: CASSPPDRDEQYF.

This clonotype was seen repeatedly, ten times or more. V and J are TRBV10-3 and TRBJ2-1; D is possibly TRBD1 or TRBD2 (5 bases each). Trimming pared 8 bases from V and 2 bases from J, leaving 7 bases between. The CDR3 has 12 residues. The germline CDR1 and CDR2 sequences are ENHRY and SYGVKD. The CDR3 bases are TGTGCCATCGAGGGGACCTACAATGAGCAGTTCTTC. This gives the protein CAIEGTYNEQFF.

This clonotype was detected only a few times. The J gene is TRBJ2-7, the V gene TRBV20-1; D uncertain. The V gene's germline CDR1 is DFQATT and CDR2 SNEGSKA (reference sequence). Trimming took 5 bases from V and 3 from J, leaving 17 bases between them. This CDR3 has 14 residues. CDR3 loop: CSAGDTNLHYEQYF. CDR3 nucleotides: TGCAGTGCTGGGGATACAAATCTACACTACGAGCAGTACTTC.

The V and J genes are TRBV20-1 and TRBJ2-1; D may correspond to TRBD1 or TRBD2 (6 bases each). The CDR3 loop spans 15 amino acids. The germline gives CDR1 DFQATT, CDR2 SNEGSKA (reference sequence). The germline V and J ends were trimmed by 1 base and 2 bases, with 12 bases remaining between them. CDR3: CSARAGASTYNEQFF. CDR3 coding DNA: TGCAGTGCTAGAGCGGGGGCCTCTACCTACAATGAGCAGTTCTTC.

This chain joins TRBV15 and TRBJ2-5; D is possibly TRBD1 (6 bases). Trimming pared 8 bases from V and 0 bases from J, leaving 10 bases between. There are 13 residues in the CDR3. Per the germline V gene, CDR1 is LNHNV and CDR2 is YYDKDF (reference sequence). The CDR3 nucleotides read TGTGCCACCGCCGGACAGAACCAAGAGACCCAGTACTTC. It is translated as CATAGQNQETQYF.

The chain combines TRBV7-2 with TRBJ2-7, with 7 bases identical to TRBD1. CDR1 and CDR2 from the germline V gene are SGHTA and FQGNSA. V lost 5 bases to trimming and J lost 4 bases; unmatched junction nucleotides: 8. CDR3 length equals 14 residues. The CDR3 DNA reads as TGTGCCAGCAGCCCCCAGCCGACAGGGTACGAGCAGTACTTC. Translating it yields CASSPQPTGYEQYF.

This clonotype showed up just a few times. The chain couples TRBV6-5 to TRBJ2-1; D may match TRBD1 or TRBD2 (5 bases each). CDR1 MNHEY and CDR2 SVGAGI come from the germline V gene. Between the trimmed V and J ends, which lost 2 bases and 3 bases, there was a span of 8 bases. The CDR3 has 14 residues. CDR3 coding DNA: TGTGCCAGCAGTTACAGGGGACGCTACAATGAGCAGTTCTTC. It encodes CASSYRGRYNEQFF.

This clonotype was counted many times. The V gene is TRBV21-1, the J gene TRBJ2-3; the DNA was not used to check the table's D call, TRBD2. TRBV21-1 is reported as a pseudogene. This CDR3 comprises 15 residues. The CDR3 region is CASTKTSGCTDTQYF. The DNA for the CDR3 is TGTGCCAGTACCAAGACTAGCGGGTGCACAGATACGCAGTATTTT.

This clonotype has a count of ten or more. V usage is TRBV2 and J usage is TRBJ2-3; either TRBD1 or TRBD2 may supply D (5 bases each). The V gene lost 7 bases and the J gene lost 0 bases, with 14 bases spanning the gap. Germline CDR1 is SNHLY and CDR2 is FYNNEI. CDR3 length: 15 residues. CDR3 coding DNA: TGTGCCAGCACCTACCGGGGCAGGAGCACAGATACGCAGTATTTT. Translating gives CASTYRGRSTDTQYF. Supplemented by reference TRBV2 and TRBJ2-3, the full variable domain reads EPEVTQTPSHQVTQMGQEVILRCVPISNHLYFYWYRQILGQKVEFLVSFYNNEISEKSEIFDDQFSVERPDGSNFTLKIRSTKLEDSAMYFCASTYRGRSTDTQYFGPGTRLTVL.

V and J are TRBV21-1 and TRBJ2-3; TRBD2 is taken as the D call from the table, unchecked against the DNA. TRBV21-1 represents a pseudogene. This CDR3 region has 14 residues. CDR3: CASSRGSRTDTQYF. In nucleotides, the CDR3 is TGTGCCAGCAGCCGCGGGAGTAGGACAGATACGCAGTATTTT.

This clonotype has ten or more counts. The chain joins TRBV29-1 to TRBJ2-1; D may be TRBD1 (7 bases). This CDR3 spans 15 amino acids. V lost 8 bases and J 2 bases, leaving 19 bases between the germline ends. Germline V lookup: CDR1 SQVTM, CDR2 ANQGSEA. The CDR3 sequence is CSSGGHDSTYNEQFF. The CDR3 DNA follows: TGCAGCTCAGGGGGGCATGACAGCACCTACAATGAGCAGTTCTTC.

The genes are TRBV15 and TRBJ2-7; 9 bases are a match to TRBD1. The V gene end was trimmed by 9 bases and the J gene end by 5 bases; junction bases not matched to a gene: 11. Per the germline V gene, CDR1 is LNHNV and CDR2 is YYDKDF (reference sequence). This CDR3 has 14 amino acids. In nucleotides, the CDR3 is TGTGCCACGGCACACGGGACAGGGAAGGACGAGCAGTACTTC. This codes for CATAHGTGKDEQYF.

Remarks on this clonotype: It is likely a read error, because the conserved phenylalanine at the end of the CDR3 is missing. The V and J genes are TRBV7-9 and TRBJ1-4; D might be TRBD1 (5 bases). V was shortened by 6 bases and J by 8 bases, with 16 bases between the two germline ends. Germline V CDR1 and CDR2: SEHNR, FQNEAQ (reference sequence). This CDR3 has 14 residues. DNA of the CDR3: TGTGCCAGCAGGCCAGGGATGGCTGGGGAAAAACTGTTTTTA. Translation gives CASRPGMAGEKLFL.

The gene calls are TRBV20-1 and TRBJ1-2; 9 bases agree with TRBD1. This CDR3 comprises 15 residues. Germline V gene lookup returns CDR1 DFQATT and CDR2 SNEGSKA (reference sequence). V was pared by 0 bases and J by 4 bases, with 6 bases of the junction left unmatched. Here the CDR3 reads CSARDRGQGTYGYTF. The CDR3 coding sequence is TGCAGTGCTAGAGATAGAGGACAGGGGACCTATGGCTACACCTTC.

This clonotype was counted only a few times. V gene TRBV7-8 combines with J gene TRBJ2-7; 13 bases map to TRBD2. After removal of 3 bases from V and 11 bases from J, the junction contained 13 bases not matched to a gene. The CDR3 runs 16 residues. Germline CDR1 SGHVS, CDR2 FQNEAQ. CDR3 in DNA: TGTGCCAGCAGCTTGGGCTTGACTAGCGGGAGGAGTACGGAGTACTTC. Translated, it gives CASSLGLTSGRSTEYF.

CDR3 DNA sequence: TGCGCCAGCAGCCAAGATCCCACTAGCCGATACAATGAGCAGTTCTTC. Translating it yields CASSQDPTSRYNEQFF. The chain combines TRBV4-3 with TRBJ2-1, with D tentatively TRBD2 (6 bases). V was cut by 0 bases and J by 4 bases, with 13 bases left in between. Germline loops: CDR1 LGHNA, CDR2 YSLEER. This CDR3 spans 16 amino acids.

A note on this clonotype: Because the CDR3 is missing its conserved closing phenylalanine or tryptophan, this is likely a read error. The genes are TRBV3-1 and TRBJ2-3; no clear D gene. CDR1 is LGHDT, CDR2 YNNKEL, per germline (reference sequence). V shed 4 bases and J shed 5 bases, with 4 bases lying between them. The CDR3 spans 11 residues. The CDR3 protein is CASSRVDTQYL. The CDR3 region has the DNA TGTGCCAGCAGCCGGGTAGATACGCAGTATTTA.

The CDR3 spells CASSPLRDTQYF. The CDR3 bases are TGTGCCAGCAGCCCCCTTCGGGATACGCAGTATTTT. The gene calls are TRBV7-2 and TRBJ2-3; D unresolved. Germline V CDR1 and CDR2: SGHTA, FQGNSA. V was pared by 5 bases and J by 6 bases, with 9 bases between. This CDR3 has 12 amino acids. The full variable domain, rest sourced from reference TRBV7-2 and TRBJ2-3, is GAGVSQSPSNKVTEKGKDVELRCDPISGHTALYWYRQSLGQGLEFLIYFQGNSAPDKSGLPSDRFSAERTGGSVSTLTIQRTQQEDSAVYLCASSPLRDTQYFGPGTRLTVL.

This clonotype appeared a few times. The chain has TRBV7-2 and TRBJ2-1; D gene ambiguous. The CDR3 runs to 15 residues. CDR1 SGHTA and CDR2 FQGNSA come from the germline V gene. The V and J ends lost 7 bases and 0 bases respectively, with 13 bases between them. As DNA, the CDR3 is TGTGCCAGCACGGGCCAGGCCAGCTCCTACAATGAGCAGTTCTTC. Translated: CASTGQASSYNEQFF.

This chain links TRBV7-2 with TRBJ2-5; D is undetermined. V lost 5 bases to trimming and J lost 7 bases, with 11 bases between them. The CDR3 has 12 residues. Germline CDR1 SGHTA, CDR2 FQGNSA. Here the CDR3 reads CASSVRKGTQYF. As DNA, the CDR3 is TGTGCCAGCAGCGTACGAAAAGGGACCCAGTACTTC.

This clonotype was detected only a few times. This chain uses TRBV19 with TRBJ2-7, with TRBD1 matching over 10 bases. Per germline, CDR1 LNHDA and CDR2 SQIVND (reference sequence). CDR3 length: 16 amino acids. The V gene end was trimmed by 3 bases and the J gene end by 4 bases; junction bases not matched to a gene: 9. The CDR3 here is CASSISQGQGIYEQYF. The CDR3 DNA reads TGTGCCAGTAGTATCAGCCAGGGACAGGGGATTTACGAGCAGTACTTC. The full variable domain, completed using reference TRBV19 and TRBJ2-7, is DGGITQSPKYLFRKEGQNVTLSCEQNLNHDAMYWYRQDPGQGLRLIYYSQIVNDFQKGDIAEGYSVSREKKESFPLTVTSAQKNPTAFYLCASSISQGQGIYEQYFGPGTRLTVT.

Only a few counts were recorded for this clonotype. This chain's CDR3 is CSLAGSSPETQYF. CDR3 sequence (DNA): TGCAGCCTAGCTGGGAGTAGCCCAGAGACCCAGTACTTC. This sequence joins TRBV29-1 and TRBJ2-5, with a tentative D call TRBD2 (5 bases). This CDR3 spans 13 amino acids. The germline V gene has CDR1 SQVTM and CDR2 ANQGSEA. V was clipped by 8 bases and J by 4 bases, with 17 bases between them.

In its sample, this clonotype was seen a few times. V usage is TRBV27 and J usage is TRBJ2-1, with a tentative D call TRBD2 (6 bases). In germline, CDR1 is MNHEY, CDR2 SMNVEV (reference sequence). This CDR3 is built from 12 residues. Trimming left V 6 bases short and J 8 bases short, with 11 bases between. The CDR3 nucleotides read TGTGCCAGCAGCCTGACTAGAGATGAGCAGTTCTTC. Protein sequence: CASSLTRDEQFF.

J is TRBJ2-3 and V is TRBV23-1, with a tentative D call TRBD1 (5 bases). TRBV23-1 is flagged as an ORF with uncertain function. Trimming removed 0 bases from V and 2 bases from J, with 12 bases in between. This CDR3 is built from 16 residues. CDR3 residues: CASSQSKRGNTDTQYF. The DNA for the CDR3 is TGCGCCAGCAGTCAATCGAAAAGGGGTAACACAGATACGCAGTATTTT.

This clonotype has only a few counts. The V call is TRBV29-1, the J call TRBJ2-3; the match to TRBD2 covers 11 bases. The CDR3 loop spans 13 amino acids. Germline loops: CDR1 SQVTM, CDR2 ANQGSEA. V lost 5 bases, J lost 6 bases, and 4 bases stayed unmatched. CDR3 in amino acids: CSVLAGGLDTQYF. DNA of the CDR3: TGCAGCGTTTTAGCGGGGGGGCTTGATACGCAGTATTTT.

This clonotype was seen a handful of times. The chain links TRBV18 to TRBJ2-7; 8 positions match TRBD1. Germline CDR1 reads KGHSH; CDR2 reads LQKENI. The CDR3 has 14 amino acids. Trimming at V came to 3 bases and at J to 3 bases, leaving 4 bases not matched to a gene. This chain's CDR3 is CASSPLGQDYEQYF. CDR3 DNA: TGTGCCAGCTCACCCCTGGGACAGGACTACGAGCAGTACTTC.